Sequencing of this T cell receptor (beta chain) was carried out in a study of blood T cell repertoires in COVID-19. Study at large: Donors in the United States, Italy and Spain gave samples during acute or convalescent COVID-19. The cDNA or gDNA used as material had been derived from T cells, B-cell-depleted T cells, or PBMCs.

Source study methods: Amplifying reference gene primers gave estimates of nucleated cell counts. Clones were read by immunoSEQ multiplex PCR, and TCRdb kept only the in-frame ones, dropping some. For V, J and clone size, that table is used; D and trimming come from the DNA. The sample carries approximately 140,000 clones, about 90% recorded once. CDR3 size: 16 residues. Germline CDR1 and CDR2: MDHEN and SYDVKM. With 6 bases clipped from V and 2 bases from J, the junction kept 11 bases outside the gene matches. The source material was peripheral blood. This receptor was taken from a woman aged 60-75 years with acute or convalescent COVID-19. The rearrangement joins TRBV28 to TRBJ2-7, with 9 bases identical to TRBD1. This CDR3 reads CASRPPGQGRAYEQYF. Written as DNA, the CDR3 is TGTGCCAGCAGACCCCCCGGACAGGGGCGAGCCTACGAGCAGTACTTC.